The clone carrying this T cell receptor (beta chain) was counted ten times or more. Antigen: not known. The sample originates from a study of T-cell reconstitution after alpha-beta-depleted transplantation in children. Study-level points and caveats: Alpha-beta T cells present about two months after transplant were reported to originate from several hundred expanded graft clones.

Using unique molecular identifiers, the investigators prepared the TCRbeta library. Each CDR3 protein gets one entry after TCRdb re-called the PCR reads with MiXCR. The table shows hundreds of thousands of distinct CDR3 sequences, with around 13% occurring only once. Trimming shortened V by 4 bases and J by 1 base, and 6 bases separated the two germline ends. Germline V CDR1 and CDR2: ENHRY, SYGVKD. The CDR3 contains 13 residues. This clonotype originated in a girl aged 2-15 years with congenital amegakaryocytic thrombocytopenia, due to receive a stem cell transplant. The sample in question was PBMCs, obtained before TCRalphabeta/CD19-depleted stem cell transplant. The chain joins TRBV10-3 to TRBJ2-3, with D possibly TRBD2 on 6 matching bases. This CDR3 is CAISAGGTDTQYF. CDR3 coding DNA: TGTGCCATCAGTGCGGGAGGCACAGATACGCAGTATTTT.